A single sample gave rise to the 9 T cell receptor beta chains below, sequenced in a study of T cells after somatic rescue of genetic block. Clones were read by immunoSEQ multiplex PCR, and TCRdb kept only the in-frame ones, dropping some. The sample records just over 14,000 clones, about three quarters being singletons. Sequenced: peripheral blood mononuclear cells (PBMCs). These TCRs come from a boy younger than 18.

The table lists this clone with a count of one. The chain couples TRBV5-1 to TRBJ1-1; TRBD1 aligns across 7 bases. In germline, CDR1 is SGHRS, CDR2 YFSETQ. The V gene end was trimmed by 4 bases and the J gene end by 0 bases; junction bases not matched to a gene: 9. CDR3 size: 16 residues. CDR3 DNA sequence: TGCGCCAGCAGCCACTGGACAGGTTACATGAACACTGAAGCTTTCTTT. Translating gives CASSHWTGYMNTEAFF.

The CDR3, as DNA: TGTGCCAGCAGGATGGACAGGGTTATCACCGGGGAGCTGTTTTTT. It yields the protein CASRMDRVITGELFF. The chain combines TRBV28 with TRBJ2-2; 8 nucleotides agree with TRBD1. Germline CDR1 reads MDHEN; CDR2 reads SYDVKM. The junction had 7 bases not matched to a gene; V was cut back by 6 bases and J by 4 bases. The CDR3 runs 15 residues.

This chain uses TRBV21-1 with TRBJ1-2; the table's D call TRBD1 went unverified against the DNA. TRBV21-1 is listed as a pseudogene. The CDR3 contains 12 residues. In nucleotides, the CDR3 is TGTGCCAGCGGACCAGGGTTCTATGGCTACACCTTC. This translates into CASGPGFYGYTF.

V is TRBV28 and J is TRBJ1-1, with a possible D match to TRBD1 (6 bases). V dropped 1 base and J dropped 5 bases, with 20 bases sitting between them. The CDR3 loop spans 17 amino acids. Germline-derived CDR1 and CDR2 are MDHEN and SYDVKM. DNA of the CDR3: TGTGCCAGCAGTTTATCCGGCCGGGGGCAGATGGGTACTGAAGCTTTCTTT. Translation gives CASSLSGRGQMGTEAFF.

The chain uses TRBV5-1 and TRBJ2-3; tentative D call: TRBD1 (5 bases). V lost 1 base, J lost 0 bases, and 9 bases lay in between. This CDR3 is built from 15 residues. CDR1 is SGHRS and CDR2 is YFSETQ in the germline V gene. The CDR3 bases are TGCGCCAGCAGCTTGAGGGGTCCCAGCACAGATACGCAGTATTTT. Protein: CASSLRGPSTDTQYF. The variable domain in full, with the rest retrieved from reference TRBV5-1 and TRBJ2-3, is KAGVTQTPRYLIKTRGQQVTLSCSPISGHRSVSWYQQTPGQGLQFLFEYFSETQRNKGNFPGRFSGRQFSNSRSEMNVSTLELGDSALYLCASSLRGPSTDTQYFGPGTRLTVL.

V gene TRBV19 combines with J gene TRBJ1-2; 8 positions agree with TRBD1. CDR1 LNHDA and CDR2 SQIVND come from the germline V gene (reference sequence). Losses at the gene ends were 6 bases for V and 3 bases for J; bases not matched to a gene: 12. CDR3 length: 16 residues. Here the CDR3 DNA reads TGTGCCAGTAGCTTCCTGATTCGGGACAGGCACTATGGCTACACCTTC. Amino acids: CASSFLIRDRHYGYTF.

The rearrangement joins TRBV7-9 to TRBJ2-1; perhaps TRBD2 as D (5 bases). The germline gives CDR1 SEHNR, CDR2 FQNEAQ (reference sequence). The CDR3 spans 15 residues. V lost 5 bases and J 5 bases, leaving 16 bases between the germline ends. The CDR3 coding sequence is TGTGCCAGCAGCGAGGTGAGCCTAGCAAACAATGAGCAGTTCTTC. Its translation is CASSEVSLANNEQFF.

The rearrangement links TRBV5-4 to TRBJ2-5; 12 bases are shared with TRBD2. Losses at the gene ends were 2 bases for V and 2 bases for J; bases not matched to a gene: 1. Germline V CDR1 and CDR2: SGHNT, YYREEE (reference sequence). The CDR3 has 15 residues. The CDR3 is CASSFGLAGQETQYF. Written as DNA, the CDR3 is TGTGCCAGCAGCTTCGGACTAGCGGGGCAAGAGACCCAGTACTTC.

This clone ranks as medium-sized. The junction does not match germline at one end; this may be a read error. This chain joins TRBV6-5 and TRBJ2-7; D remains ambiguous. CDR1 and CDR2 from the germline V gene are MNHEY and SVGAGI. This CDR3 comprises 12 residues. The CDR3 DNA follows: TGTGCCAGCAGTCACTCAAACTACGAGCAGTACTTC. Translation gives CASSHSNYEQYF.